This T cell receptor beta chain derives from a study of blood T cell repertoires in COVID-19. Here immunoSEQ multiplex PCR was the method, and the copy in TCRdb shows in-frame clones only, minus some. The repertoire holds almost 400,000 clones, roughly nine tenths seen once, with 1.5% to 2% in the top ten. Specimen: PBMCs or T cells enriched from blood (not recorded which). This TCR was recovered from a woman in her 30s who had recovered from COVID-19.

The CDR3 DNA reads TGTGCCAGCAGTTTCGCCAGGGCAGGAAATTCACCCCTCCACTTT. Encoded protein: CASSFARAGNSPLHF. The chain carries TRBV6-5 and TRBJ1-6; tentative D call: TRBD1 (5 bases). Trimming pared 4 bases from V and 7 bases from J, leaving 14 bases between. This CDR3 is built from 15 residues. Looked up from germline, CDR1 is MNHEY and CDR2 is SVGAGI.